These 17 T cell receptor beta chains came from one sample sequenced in a study of blood T cell repertoires in COVID-19. Produced via immunoSEQ multiplex PCR; TCRdb's table is partial and in-frame only. The profile covers 90,000 to 100,000 clones, with 89% appearing a single time and 2.5% to 3.5% taken by the ten largest. Input material: peripheral blood. The receptors here all came from a man between 45 and 60 years old with COVID-19, enrolled during active disease.

The chain employs TRBV7-3 and TRBJ2-2, with D possibly being TRBD1 (5 bases). The ends were cut back, 5 bases at V and 4 bases at J, with 11 bases in the middle. The CDR3 length is 14 residues. The V gene's germline CDR1 is SGHTA and CDR2 FQGTGA. CDR3 residues: CASSPRQSTGELFF. CDR3 nucleotides: TGTGCCAGCAGCCCCCGACAGAGCACCGGGGAGCTGTTTTTT.

This chain joins TRBV3-1 (or the pseudogene TRBV3-2) and TRBJ1-2; 11 nucleotides align to TRBD1. The germline V gene has CDR1 LGHDT and CDR2 YNNKEL (reference sequence). There are 15 residues in the CDR3. V lost 2 bases to trimming and J lost 4 bases; unmatched junction nucleotides: 3. For the CDR3, the DNA is TGTGCCAGCAGCCAACGGGACAGGGGGGGCTATGGCTACACCTTC. It yields the protein CASSQRDRGGYGYTF.

This clone is a singleton in its sample. V usage is TRBV7-2 and J usage is TRBJ1-4; D not resolved. CDR1 SGHTA and CDR2 FQGNSA come from the germline V gene. Trimming removed 1 base from V and 11 bases from J, with 8 bases in between. This CDR3 has 12 residues. The DNA for the CDR3 is TGTGCCAGCAGCTTAGGGGCCGCGAAACTGTTTTTT. Translated: CASSLGAAKLFF.

V usage is TRBV6-5 and J usage is TRBJ1-5; unclear D gene. The V gene lost 0 bases and the J gene lost 0 bases, with 6 bases spanning the gap. The CDR3 spans 15 residues. Per germline, CDR1 MNHEY and CDR2 SVGAGI. The CDR3 loop reads CASSYSAYSNQPQHF. Written as DNA, the CDR3 is TGTGCCAGCAGTTACTCAGCTTATAGCAATCAGCCCCAGCATTTT.

The V and J genes are TRBV30 and TRBJ1-6; D gene uncertain. Germline CDR1 is GTSNPN and CDR2 is SVGIG (reference sequence). V shed 1 base and J shed 3 bases, with 10 bases lying between them. CDR3 length: 15 residues. CDR3 DNA: TGTGCCTGGAGTGGAAGAGGGTTCTATAATTCACCCCTCCACTTT. Translation gives CAWSGRGFYNSPLHF. The full variable domain, completed using reference TRBV30 and TRBJ1-6, is SQTIHQWPATLVQPVGSPLSLECTVEGTSNPNLYWYRQAAGRGLQLLFYSVGIGQISSEVPQNLSASRPQDRQFILSSKKLLLSDSGFYLCAWSGRGFYNSPLHFGNGTRLTVT.

The V call is TRBV7-2, the J call TRBJ1-2, with 9 bases that match TRBD1. This CDR3 comprises 13 residues. After removal of 3 bases from V and 7 bases from J, the junction contained 3 bases not matched to a gene. The germline gives CDR1 SGHTA, CDR2 FQGNSA. The CDR3 nucleotides are TGTGCCAGCAGCTTGACAGGGGGTGGTGGCTACACCTTC. It translates to CASSLTGGGGYTF.

The rearrangement links TRBV5-8 to TRBJ1-5; D is ambiguous. The CDR3 is made up of 15 amino acids. Germline values: CDR1 SGHTS, CDR2 YDEGEE. V was clipped by 0 bases and J by 0 bases, with 7 bases between them. CDR3 nucleotides: TGTGCCAGCAGCTTGGCCGGGTATAGCAATCAGCCCCAGCATTTT. This gives the protein CASSLAGYSNQPQHF. The entire variable domain, with the rest obtained from reference TRBV5-8 and TRBJ1-5, is as follows: EAGVTQSPTHLIKTRGQQATLRCSPISGHTSVYWYQQALGLGLQFLLWYDEGEERNRGNFPPRFSGRQFPNYSSELNVNALELEDSALYLCASSLAGYSNQPQHFGDGTRLSIL.

The genes are TRBV28 and TRBJ2-7; D might be TRBD1 (6 bases). CDR1 and CDR2 from the germline V gene are MDHEN and SYDVKM. V was pared by 5 bases and J by 2 bases, with 13 bases between. CDR3 length: 14 residues. The CDR3 protein is CASSPYRVPYEQYF. The CDR3, as DNA: TGTGCCAGCAGTCCATACAGGGTACCCTACGAGCAGTACTTC.

This clone was detected only a few times. This chain uses TRBV10-1 with TRBJ2-3, with 8 bases fitting TRBD2. The CDR3 sequence is 17 residues long. J was trimmed by 4 bases and V by 0 bases; bases with no gene match: 9. CDR1 is WNHNN and CDR2 is SYGVQD in the germline V gene (reference sequence). CDR3 sequence reads: CASSESKGLVVADTQYF. CDR3 DNA sequence: TGCGCCAGCAGTGAGTCGAAGGGACTAGTCGTGGCAGATACGCAGTATTTT.

The chain uses TRBV7-8 and TRBJ1-1; D is possibly TRBD1 (6 bases). Germline values: CDR1 SGHVS, CDR2 FQNEAQ. CDR3 length equals 14 residues. The ends were cut back, 8 bases at V and 1 base at J, with 14 bases in the middle. The CDR3: CASSLGHGNTEAFF. The CDR3 coding sequence is TGTGCCAGCTCCTTGGGACATGGGAACACTGAAGCTTTCTTT. The entire variable domain, with the rest obtained from reference TRBV7-8 and TRBJ1-1, is as follows: GAGVSQSPRYKVAKRGQDVALRCDPISGHVSLFWYQQALGQGPEFLTYFQNEAQLDKSGLPSDRFFAERPEGSVSTLKIQRTQQEDSAVYLCASSLGHGNTEAFFGQGTRLTVV.

V and J are TRBV11-2 and TRBJ2-1; no firm D call. Germline values: CDR1 SGHAT, CDR2 FQNNGV. The CDR3 consists of 13 residues. The ends were cut back, 4 bases at V and 3 bases at J, with 7 bases in the middle. The DNA for the CDR3 is TGTGCCAGCAGCTCCTCCGTCTACAATGAGCAGTTCTTC. Protein: CASSSSVYNEQFF.

The V gene is TRBV2, the J gene TRBJ2-7; 8 bases map to TRBD1. Germline V gene lookup returns CDR1 SNHLY and CDR2 FYNNEI. Trimming cost V 6 bases and J 8 bases; bases outside gene matches: 12. The CDR3 length is 14 residues. CDR3 bases: TGTGCCAGCAGCAGCGGACAGGGATTACCAAAGCAGTACTTC. As protein: CASSSGQGLPKQYF. The full variable domain, in which reference TRBV2 and TRBJ2-7 provide the parts outside the CDR3, is EPEVTQTPSHQVTQMGQEVILRCVPISNHLYFYWYRQILGQKVEFLVSFYNNEISEKSEIFDDQFSVERPDGSNFTLKIRSTKLEDSAMYFCASSSGQGLPKQYFGPGTRLTVT.

This rearrangement joins TRBV3-1 (or the pseudogene TRBV3-2) to TRBJ2-7; 8 nucleotides agree with TRBD2. Trimming cost V 4 bases and J 6 bases; bases outside gene matches: 8. Germline CDR1 is LGHDT and CDR2 is YNNKEL (reference sequence). This CDR3 is 14 amino acids long. The CDR3 DNA reads TGTGCCAGCAGCCCTCTCCGGGGGGGCCGCGAGCAGTACTTC. This gives the protein CASSPLRGGREQYF.

The CDR3 nucleotides read TGTGCCAGCAGCCCCGTTTTGTGGGGGGGCACCTACAATGAGCAGTTCTTC. As protein: CASSPVLWGGTYNEQFF. The V gene is TRBV3-1 (or the pseudogene TRBV3-2), the J gene TRBJ2-1; D might be TRBD2 (7 bases). V was pared by 4 bases and J by 2 bases, with 18 bases between. The CDR3 runs 17 residues. Per the germline V gene, CDR1 is LGHDT and CDR2 is YNNKEL (reference sequence).

This clone was detected once. This chain uses TRBV12-3 or TRBV12-4 with TRBJ2-5, with TRBD1 identical over 7 bases. The CDR3 sequence is 13 residues long. V gave up 6 bases and J gave up 6 bases; unmatched junction bases: 7. CDR3 amino acids: CASSRQGRKTQYF. The DNA of the CDR3 is TGTGCCAGCAGCCGACAGGGTCGAAAGACCCAGTACTTC.

Worth noting for this clone: Other DNA sequences in this specimen translate into the identical CDR3. The chain combines TRBV6-6 with TRBJ2-7, with a possible D match to TRBD1 (5 bases). V lost 6 bases and J lost 2, with 11 bases in between. This CDR3 is 13 amino acids long. The germline V gene encodes CDR1 MNHNY and CDR2 SVGAGI (reference sequence). The CDR3 region is CASSLGQTYEQYF. The CDR3 DNA reads as TGTGCCAGCAGCCTGGGGCAAACCTACGAGCAGTACTTC.

The chain employs TRBV5-1 and TRBJ2-7; possibly TRBD1 for D (5 bases). Germline lookup yields CDR1 SGHRS and CDR2 YFSETQ. Deletions cut 0 bases from V and 5 bases from J, with 15 bases between. The CDR3 loop spans 15 amino acids. This CDR3 reads CASSLASLGLNEQYF. CDR3 DNA sequence: TGCGCCAGCAGCTTGGCCTCTTTGGGGCTGAACGAGCAGTACTTC.